These T cell receptor beta chains were read from a single sample in a study of blood T cells in healthy people across ages. A single record per CDR3 protein comes from TCRdb applying MiXCR to the 5' RACE reads. The table records under 1,100,000 distinct CDR3 sequences, approximately 25% of them present only once. The sample was also reused in another study, on T cells of mothers and their children.

Material for sequencing was blood. These receptors originate from a girl aged 2 to 9 in good health. The CDR3 runs from the conserved cysteine through the conserved F or W. A D gene is named only where the DNA matches it firmly. The listing skips clone size in some rows; elsewhere it reads once, few, many or a size class.

CDR3 DNA: TGTGCCAGCAGCTCCGAAGCTAGCACAGATACGCAGTATTTT; CDR3 protein: CASSSEASTDTQYF; J gene: TRBJ2-3; D gene: .; clone size: .; V gene: TRBV7-2; CDR3 length: 14
CDR3 DNA: TGCGCCAGCAGCCAAGGCGGCTCCACAGGGGGTAACGAGCAGTACTTC; CDR3 protein: CASSQGGSTGGNEQYF; J gene: TRBJ2-7; D gene: TRBD1; clone size: .; V gene: TRBV4-1; CDR3 length: 16
CDR3 DNA: TGTGCCAGCAGCCTCGGACACGTATACGAGCAGTACTTC; CDR3 protein: CASSLGHVYEQYF; J gene: TRBJ2-7; D gene: .; clone size: .; V gene: TRBV3-1; CDR3 length: 13
CDR3 DNA: TGTGCCAGCAGTTTTAGTGGGGGGGACTATGGCTACACCTTC; CDR3 protein: CASSFSGGDYGYTF; J gene: TRBJ1-2; D gene: .; clone size: .; V gene: TRBV12-3/TRBV12-4; CDR3 length: 14
CDR3 DNA: TGTGCCAGCAGTTTATCAGCGGCTAATGAAAAACTGTTTTTT; CDR3 protein: CASSLSAANEKLFF; J gene: TRBJ1-4; D gene: .; clone size: few; V gene: TRBV27; CDR3 length: 14
CDR3 DNA: TGTGCCAGCAGCTCGGACCCGGCCAATGAGCAGTTCTTC; CDR3 protein: CASSSDPANEQFF; J gene: TRBJ2-1; D gene: .; clone size: few; V gene: TRBV7-2; CDR3 length: 13
CDR3 DNA: TGCAGTGCTGGGTCCGGGGGCTTCGATGAAAAACTGTTTTTT; CDR3 protein: CSAGSGGFDEKLFF; J gene: TRBJ1-4; D gene: .; clone size: .; V gene: TRBV20-1; CDR3 length: 14
CDR3 DNA: TGTGCCAGCAGCTGGACAGGGAATCTAGATGAGCAGTTCTTC; CDR3 protein: CASSWTGNLDEQFF; J gene: TRBJ2-1; D gene: TRBD1; clone size: .; V gene: TRBV11-2; CDR3 length: 14
CDR3 DNA: TGTGCCAGCAGTACCGGGCCAGGAGAGACCCAGTACTTC; CDR3 protein: CASSTGPGETQYF; J gene: TRBJ2-5; D gene: .; clone size: .; V gene: TRBV12-3/TRBV12-4; CDR3 length: 13
CDR3 DNA: TGTGCCAGCAGCTTTAGTTCTTACGGAACGATAACTTATTCACCCCTCCACTTT; CDR3 protein: CASSFSSYGTITYSPLHF; J gene: TRBJ1-6; D gene: .; clone size: .; V gene: TRBV7-2; CDR3 length: 18
CDR3 DNA: TGCGCCAGCAGCCAAGAGACAACCCGCCTGAAGCAGTTCTTC; CDR3 protein: CASSQETTRLKQFF; J gene: TRBJ2-1; D gene: .; clone size: .; V gene: TRBV4-3; CDR3 length: 14
CDR3 DNA: TGTGCCAGCAGTTTGGCGAGAACCTACGAGCAGTACTTC; CDR3 protein: CASSLARTYEQYF; J gene: TRBJ2-7; D gene: .; clone size: .; V gene: TRBV28; CDR3 length: 13
CDR3 DNA: TGTGCCATCAGTGCCGTCGGGACAGGGGGCACCGAGCAGTACTTC; CDR3 protein: CAISAVGTGGTEQYF; J gene: TRBJ2-7; D gene: TRBD1; clone size: few; V gene: TRBV10-3; CDR3 length: 15
CDR3 DNA: TGTGCCACCAGTGAACTAGCTGGGGGGGAGCAGTACTTC; CDR3 protein: CATSELAGGEQYF; J gene: TRBJ2-7; D gene: .; clone size: few; V gene: TRBV24-1; CDR3 length: 13
CDR3 DNA: TGTGCTAGCAGCTTAGACAGACACAATGAGCAGTTCTTC; CDR3 protein: CASSLDRHNEQFF; J gene: TRBJ2-1; D gene: .; clone size: many; V gene: TRBV7-7; CDR3 length: 13
CDR3 DNA: TGTGCCACCAGTGATTTGAGGACTAGCGGGAGCGCCGGGGAGCTGTTTTTT; CDR3 protein: CATSDLRTSGSAGELFF; J gene: TRBJ2-2; D gene: TRBD2; clone size: few; V gene: TRBV24-1; CDR3 length: 17
CDR3 DNA: TGTGCCAGCCAGGGTCAAGGGACCGGGGAGCTGTTTTTT; CDR3 protein: CASQGQGTGELFF; J gene: TRBJ2-2; D gene: .; clone size: .; V gene: TRBV2; CDR3 length: 13
CDR3 DNA: TGTGCCAGCAGCGGACTAGCGGGGGCCACAAGCTATGAGCAGTTCTTC; CDR3 protein: CASSGLAGATSYEQFF; J gene: TRBJ2-1; D gene: TRBD2; clone size: few; V gene: TRBV28; CDR3 length: 16
CDR3 DNA: TGTGCCAGCAGCATGGACTCCCGGATGGCGTACCAAGAGACCCAGTACTTC; CDR3 protein: CASSMDSRMAYQETQYF; J gene: TRBJ2-5; D gene: .; clone size: few; V gene: TRBV7-2; CDR3 length: 17
CDR3 DNA: TGTGCCAGCAAATTCACGGTTTGGGTGAATGAGCAGTTCTTC; CDR3 protein: CASKFTVWVNEQFF; J gene: TRBJ2-1; D gene: .; clone size: .; V gene: TRBV2; CDR3 length: 14
CDR3 DNA: TGTGCCAGCAAGAGGGGGTTTTCCTCCTACAATGAGCAGTTCTTC; CDR3 protein: CASKRGFSSYNEQFF; J gene: TRBJ2-1; D gene: .; clone size: .; V gene: TRBV6-5; CDR3 length: 15
CDR3 DNA: TGTGCCAGCAGTGCCCCCGGGTGGGAGACCCAGTACTTC; CDR3 protein: CASSAPGWETQYF; J gene: TRBJ2-5; D gene: .; clone size: few; V gene: TRBV6-1; CDR3 length: 13
CDR3 DNA: TGCAGTGCTAGAGCCTTAGGAGAAAAACCGTTTTTT; CDR3 protein: CSARALGEKPFF; J gene: TRBJ1-4; D gene: .; clone size: .; V gene: TRBV20-1; CDR3 length: 12
CDR3 DNA: TGTGCCAGCAGGCACAGGGTTGGGCGTAACACTGAAGCTTTCTTT; CDR3 protein: CASRHRVGRNTEAFF; J gene: TRBJ1-1; D gene: .; clone size: .; V gene: TRBV7-9; CDR3 length: 15
CDR3 DNA: TGCGCCAGCAGCCAGCGGTCATCCGGGACAGGGAACGAGGAGACCCAGTACTTC; CDR3 protein: CASSQRSSGTGNEETQYF; J gene: TRBJ2-5; D gene: TRBD1; clone size: few; V gene: TRBV4-1; CDR3 length: 18
CDR3 DNA: TGTGCCAGCAGCGTCTCCGGGACAGCTAATGAAAAACTGTTTTTT; CDR3 protein: CASSVSGTANEKLFF; J gene: TRBJ1-4; D gene: TRBD1; clone size: few; V gene: TRBV9; CDR3 length: 15
CDR3 DNA: TGCAGTGCTAGGCGTCGGGGTAACAATCAGCCCCAGCATTTT; CDR3 protein: CSARRRGNNQPQHF; J gene: TRBJ1-5; D gene: .; clone size: .; V gene: TRBV20-1; CDR3 length: 14
CDR3 DNA: TGTGCCAGCAGCCACGGACAGGGGGAGAACTATGGCTACACCTTC; CDR3 protein: CASSHGQGENYGYTF; J gene: TRBJ1-2; D gene: TRBD1; clone size: .; V gene: TRBV5-6; CDR3 length: 15
CDR3 DNA: TGTGCCAGCAGTTCGGGACCACAGGGAGATACGCAGTATTTT; CDR3 protein: CASSSGPQGDTQYF; J gene: TRBJ2-3; D gene: .; clone size: .; V gene: TRBV12-3/TRBV12-4; CDR3 length: 14
CDR3 DNA: TGTGCCAGTAGTATGACCCGAACAGACAGGAATGGCTACACCTTC; CDR3 protein: CASSMTRTDRNGYTF; J gene: TRBJ1-2; D gene: .; clone size: .; V gene: TRBV19; CDR3 length: 15
CDR3 DNA: TGCAGTGCTAGAGAAGTAGCGGGAGCAAATGAGCAGTTCTTC; CDR3 protein: CSAREVAGANEQFF; J gene: TRBJ2-1; D gene: TRBD2; clone size: .; V gene: TRBV20-1; CDR3 length: 14
CDR3 DNA: TGTGCCACCTTTGGGGTCGGACGGGAAGAGACCCAGTACTTC; CDR3 protein: CATFGVGREETQYF; J gene: TRBJ2-5; D gene: .; clone size: .; V gene: TRBV24-1; CDR3 length: 14
CDR3 DNA: TGTGCCACCAGTGAGCCCGACCGGAATCAGCCCCAGCATTTT; CDR3 protein: CATSEPDRNQPQHF; J gene: TRBJ1-5; D gene: .; clone size: .; V gene: TRBV10-3; CDR3 length: 14
CDR3 DNA: TGTGCCAGCAGTGAAACAGGGAAAACCTCTGGGGCCAACGTCCTGACTTTC; CDR3 protein: CASSETGKTSGANVLTF; J gene: TRBJ2-6; D gene: .; clone size: few; V gene: TRBV2; CDR3 length: 17
CDR3 DNA: TGTGCCAGCATGGTAACGCAGGCAATAAACACCGGGGAGCTGTTTTTT; CDR3 protein: CASMVTQAINTGELFF; J gene: TRBJ2-2; D gene: .; clone size: .; V gene: TRBV6-1; CDR3 length: 16
CDR3 DNA: TGCAGCGTTGAGGGGGGGGACCGAAGATACAATGAGCAGTTCTTC; CDR3 protein: CSVEGGDRRYNEQFF; J gene: TRBJ2-1; D gene: TRBD2; clone size: .; V gene: TRBV29-1; CDR3 length: 15
CDR3 DNA: TGTGCCAGCAGCCAAGGTGATGTCAGCAATCAGCCCCAGCATTTT; CDR3 protein: CASSQGDVSNQPQHF; J gene: TRBJ1-5; D gene: .; clone size: few; V gene: TRBV3-1; CDR3 length: 15
CDR3 DNA: TGCAGCGTTGCGGGCGGGGATAACTATGGCTACACCTTC; CDR3 protein: CSVAGGDNYGYTF; J gene: TRBJ1-2; D gene: .; clone size: few; V gene: TRBV29-1; CDR3 length: 13
CDR3 DNA: TGTGCCAGCAGCCCATGGGACAGGCCTAACACTGAAGCTTTCTTT; CDR3 protein: CASSPWDRPNTEAFF; J gene: TRBJ1-1; D gene: TRBD1; clone size: .; V gene: TRBV6-2/TRBV6-3; CDR3 length: 15
CDR3 DNA: TGTGCCAGCAGTTACATGCCGGGACAGCAATATGGCTACACCTTC; CDR3 protein: CASSYMPGQQYGYTF; J gene: TRBJ1-2; D gene: TRBD1; clone size: few; V gene: TRBV6-2/TRBV6-3; CDR3 length: 15
CDR3 DNA: TGTGCCACCAGTGATAACCTTCGGGAGACCCAGTACTTC; CDR3 protein: CATSDNLRETQYF; J gene: TRBJ2-5; D gene: .; clone size: .; V gene: TRBV24-1; CDR3 length: 13
CDR3 DNA: TGCAGTGGAACGGGGGGGCCTTCCCATGAGCAGTTCTTC; CDR3 protein: CSGTGGPSHEQFF; J gene: TRBJ2-1; D gene: TRBD2; clone size: few; V gene: TRBV20-1; CDR3 length: 13
CDR3 DNA: TGTGCCATCAGTGAGTCTAGGCAGAACCAAGAGACCCAGTACTTC; CDR3 protein: CAISESRQNQETQYF; J gene: TRBJ2-5; D gene: .; clone size: few; V gene: TRBV10-3; CDR3 length: 15
CDR3 DNA: TGCAGTGCTAGGGATTTGGGACAGGGTGATTGGGACGAGCAGTACTTC; CDR3 protein: CSARDLGQGDWDEQYF; J gene: TRBJ2-7; D gene: TRBD1; clone size: many; V gene: TRBV20-1; CDR3 length: 16
CDR3 DNA: TGCAGCGTTGAAGATGGACAGGCCGTGTGGGGGGGCACTGAAGCTTTCTTT; CDR3 protein: CSVEDGQAVWGGTEAFF; J gene: TRBJ1-1; D gene: TRBD1; clone size: .; V gene: TRBV29-1; CDR3 length: 17